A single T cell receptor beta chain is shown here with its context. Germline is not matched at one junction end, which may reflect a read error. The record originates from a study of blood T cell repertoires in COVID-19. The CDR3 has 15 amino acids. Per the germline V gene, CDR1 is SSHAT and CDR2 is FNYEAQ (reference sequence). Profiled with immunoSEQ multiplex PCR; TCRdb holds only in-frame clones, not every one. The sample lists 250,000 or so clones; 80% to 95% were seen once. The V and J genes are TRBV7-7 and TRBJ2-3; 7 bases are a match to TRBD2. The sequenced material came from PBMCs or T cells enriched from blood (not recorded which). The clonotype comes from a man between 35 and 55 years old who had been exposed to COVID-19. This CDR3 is CASSSGLGAADTQYF. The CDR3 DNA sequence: TGTGCTAGCAGCTCCGGACTAGGAGCGGCAGATACGCAGTATTTT.